This passage covers 16 T cell receptor beta chains from one sample sequenced in a study of blood T cell repertoires in COVID-19. TCRdb's copy holds only in-frame clones and misses some; the assay was immunoSEQ multiplex PCR. In the table there are 200,000 to 250,000 clones, more than 85% of which are singletons. The sample comprised PBMCs or T cells enriched from blood (not recorded which). These receptors were taken from a woman aged 25 to 39 who had recovered from COVID-19.

The chain carries TRBV11-2 and TRBJ2-7; no definite D call. Germline values: CDR1 SGHAT, CDR2 FQNNGV. Trimming shortened V by 1 base and J by 2 bases, and 12 bases separated the two germline ends. The CDR3 is 15 amino acids. The CDR3 region is CASSLASSLPYEQYF. The CDR3 nucleotides are TGTGCCAGCAGCTTAGCGAGCTCCCTACCCTACGAGCAGTACTTC.

The chain joins TRBV11-2 to TRBJ2-2, with TRBD2 matching 10 bases. This CDR3 contains 19 residues. Germline V gene data show CDR1 as SGHAT and CDR2 as FQNNGV. Trimming at V came to 3 bases and at J to 3 bases, leaving 13 bases not matched to a gene. CDR3 nucleotide sequence: TGTGCCAGCAGCTTGATAGCGGGAGGAACGCTACCCCACACCGGGGAGCTGTTTTTT. Protein product: CASSLIAGGTLPHTGELFF.

This chain connects TRBV19 to TRBJ1-1; D remains unclear. Germline CDR1 LNHDA, CDR2 SQIVND (reference sequence). Trimming removed 10 bases from V and 1 base from J, with 13 bases in between. The CDR3 spans 13 residues. The CDR3 DNA sequence: TGTGCCACTGAGGTTGCAGCGAACACTGAAGCTTTCTTT. Its protein is CATEVAANTEAFF.

As DNA, the CDR3 is TGTGCCAGCATTTGGAGGAATGAGCAGTTCTTC. The encoded protein is CASIWRNEQFF. The rearrangement joins TRBV27 to TRBJ2-1; D might be TRBD2 (5 bases). CDR1 is MNHEY and CDR2 is SMNVEV in the germline V gene (reference sequence). V was shortened by 7 bases and J by 7 bases, with 8 bases between the two germline ends. CDR3 size: 11 residues.

The genes are TRBV5-8 and TRBJ2-7, with a tentative D call TRBD2 (6 bases). CDR3 length equals 15 residues. The V end lost 6 bases, the J end lost 4 bases, and 20 bases lay between the germline ends. Germline assignment: CDR1 SGHTS and CDR2 YDEGEE. Written as DNA, the CDR3 is TGTGCCAGCAACTCCGCAGGGACTCACGGATACGAGCAGTACTTC. Its protein product is CASNSAGTHGYEQYF.

This sequence joins TRBV3-1 (or the pseudogene TRBV3-2) and TRBJ2-3; 7 bases match TRBD2. The V gene end was trimmed by 4 bases and the J gene end by 0 bases; junction bases not matched to a gene: 7. Germline CDR1 is LGHDT and CDR2 is YNNKEL (reference sequence). This CDR3 has 16 residues. DNA of the CDR3: TGTGCCAGCAGCCCGGTATGGGAGGGTAGCACAGATACGCAGTATTTT. Protein: CASSPVWEGSTDTQYF.

The chain recombines TRBV30 with TRBJ2-1, with 9 positions matching TRBD1. The CDR3 covers 15 residues. J was trimmed by 0 bases and V by 2 bases; bases with no gene match: 2. Germline-derived CDR1 and CDR2 are GTSNPN and SVGIG (reference sequence). The chain's CDR3 is CAWSSGQGSYNEQFF. CDR3 sequence (DNA): TGTGCCTGGAGTTCGGGACAGGGCTCCTACAATGAGCAGTTCTTC.

The CDR3 bases are TGTGCCAGTAGTACGGGAGGGGAGGGCAATCAGCCCCAGCATTTT. Translation gives CASSTGGEGNQPQHF. The chain links TRBV19 to TRBJ1-5; the D gene is possibly TRBD1 (5 bases). Germline loops: CDR1 LNHDA, CDR2 SQIVND (reference sequence). CDR3 size: 15 residues. Deletions cut 4 bases from V and 2 bases from J, with 12 bases between.

The gene calls are TRBV9 and TRBJ1-1; 7 bases map to TRBD1. Germline V CDR1 and CDR2: SGDLS, YYNGEE. The CDR3 sequence is 14 residues long. With V trimmed by 4 bases and J by 7 bases, 10 bases remained unmatched. CDR3 DNA: TGTGCCAGCAGCCCCCTAACGACAGGGATTGAAGCTTTCTTT. Its protein is CASSPLTTGIEAFF. Full variable domain (missing parts from reference TRBV9 and TRBJ1-1): DSGVTQTPKHLITATGQRVTLRCSPRSGDLSVYWYQQSLDQGLQFLIQYYNGEERAKGNILERFSAQQFPDLHSELNLSSLELGDSALYFCASSPLTTGIEAFFGQGTRLTVV.

V is TRBV19 and J is TRBJ2-2; unclear D gene. Trimming took 6 bases from V and 4 from J, leaving 9 bases between them. Germline V lookup: CDR1 LNHDA, CDR2 SQIVND (reference sequence). The CDR3 totals 13 residues. CDR3 bases: TGTGCCAGTAGGCACACAGCCACCGGGGAGCTGTTTTTT. It is translated as CASRHTATGELFF.

The CDR3 bases are TGTGCCAGCAGCGTACAGGGGATTGGGGGAGACGAGCAGTACTTC. Encoded protein: CASSVQGIGGDEQYF. The rearrangement links TRBV9 to TRBJ2-7, with TRBD1 as a possible D gene (6 bases). The CDR3 is made up of 15 amino acids. Trimming removed 1 base from V and 5 bases from J, with 16 bases in between. Per germline, CDR1 SGDLS and CDR2 YYNGEE.

The chain has TRBV5-1 and TRBJ2-1, with a possible D match to TRBD1 (5 bases). CDR3 length: 15 amino acids. The germline CDR1 and CDR2 sequences are SGHRS and YFSETQ. With 2 bases removed from V and 0 bases from J, the gap between germline ends came to 9 bases. DNA for the CDR3: TGCGCCAGCAGCTTCGACAGACCCTCCTACAATGAGCAGTTCTTC. Its protein is CASSFDRPSYNEQFF.

The rearrangement links TRBV30 to TRBJ1-1; D is undetermined. CDR1 is GTSNPN, CDR2 SVGIG, per germline (reference sequence). CDR3 length: 14 amino acids. V lost 3 bases and J lost 2, with 13 bases in between. The CDR3 region is CAWSPRRGNTEAFF. CDR3 bases: TGTGCCTGGAGCCCGCGCCGGGGAAACACTGAAGCTTTCTTT.

J is TRBJ1-2 and V is TRBV7-2; 9 nucleotides match TRBD1. The V gene end was trimmed by 0 bases and the J gene end by 8 bases; junction bases not matched to a gene: 10. Looked up from germline, CDR1 is SGHTA and CDR2 is FQGNSA. This CDR3 has 16 amino acids. The CDR3 coding sequence is TGTGCCAGCAGCTTAGCGTACCGGGACAGGGCCGGAGGCTACACCTTC. Translating it yields CASSLAYRDRAGGYTF.

V is TRBV30 and J is TRBJ2-7, with 10 bases matching TRBD1. The CDR3 runs to 15 residues. Germline loops: CDR1 GTSNPN, CDR2 SVGIG (reference sequence). With 1 base clipped from V and 2 bases from J, the junction kept 5 bases outside the gene matches. CDR3 DNA sequence: TGTGCCTGGAGTGGCCGGGACAGGGGACCCTACGAGCAGTACTTC. Protein sequence: CAWSGRDRGPYEQYF.

V is TRBV7-9 and J is TRBJ2-7, with unresolved D. Germline assignment: CDR1 SEHNR and CDR2 FQNEAQ (reference sequence). The V gene lost 3 bases and the J gene lost 4 bases, with 16 bases spanning the gap. The CDR3 loop spans 15 amino acids. The CDR3 nucleotides read TGTGCCAGCAGCTTGGTAGCCCGAGAGCCGTACGAGCAGTACTTC. The encoded protein is CASSLVAREPYEQYF.